This note documents a single T cell receptor (beta chain) sequence. The clone's antigen remains unknown. Base qualities are not provided; no much larger clone lies one nucleotide away. Positive SARS-CoV-2 PCR tests in the convalescent patients dated from March to December 2020, before Alpha, Beta and Delta variants emerged in the United States. Ficoll-Paque Plus gradient centrifugation was used to isolate PBMCs from whole blood, and the isolated PBMCs were then either used fresh or cryopreserved at -140C. The data originate from a study of vaccination and CD4 T cells after COVID-19 (dated by TCRdb to between 2021 and 2023). Regarding the research as a whole: Every convalescent patient had a positive nasal swab PCR test for SARS-CoV-2, with mild disease in nine or ten patients and severe disease in one. Six males and four females were included in the convalescent cohort, with two Hispanic individuals, seven Caucasians, two Asians and one multiracial person represented. Participants got two doses of the Pfizer-BioNTech BNT162b2 vaccine (n=8) or two doses of the Moderna mRNA-1273 vaccine (n=2). Post-COVID blood samples from convalescent patients were collected a median of roughly 100 days after diagnosis, with a range of roughly 35 to 161 days. Post-vaccine blood samples were obtained a median of around 74 days after the second vaccine dose, with a range of about 12 to 241 days. In roughly eleven COVID-19 convalescent patients and 4 infection-naive healthy vaccine recipients, the spike-specific CD4+ TCR repertoire before mRNA vaccination was compared with the repertoire after mRNA vaccination. Results and caveats for the whole study, not just this receptor: The number of convalescent patients in the study was relatively small, and the study did not examine early timepoints following natural infection. The median number of SARS-CoV-2-reactive clonotypes rose from under 25 after infection to around 40 after vaccination, but the change was not significant. Nearly all vaccine-specific clones in convalescent patients (304 of 307) were mono-reactive for SARS-CoV-2 spike rather than cross-reactive with common cold coronaviruses. Among convalescent patients, a median about 90% of the SARS-CoV-2-reactive clones seen after vaccination appeared only after vaccination, which suggests priming specific to the vaccine.

Libraries were made using PCR. TCRdb records Illumina iSeq 100 as the sequencer. Turning to the authors' computational methods: Non-productive sequences were removed, and CDR3s not starting with C, not ending with F or W, or shorter than 7 amino acids were discarded. Using R version 3.6.1, CDR3 homology was evaluated through Levenshtein distances (stringdist) along with unrooted phylogenetic trees (ape). TCRdb itself trimmed the public reads at Q25 with fastp, ran MiXCR and retained productive beta chains. Entries are consolidated by CDR3 protein sequence, retaining the most common genes and DNA. The V and J calls, along with clone size, are taken from TCRdb and not from the paper's own processing. The sample includes some 14,000 distinct CDR3 sequences, with less than 70% observed a single time. Jointly, the top ten make up less than 1.5% of the sample. Sequences were derived from CD4+ T cells from blood, sampled after SARS-CoV-2 vaccination. This TCR was sampled from a human donor who had recovered from COVID-19.

Here is the DNA: TGTGCCAGCAGCCCGAGCGGAGGGCTCCTGGAGACCCAGTACTTC. This is translated as CASSPSGGLLETQYF. The rearranged chain carries TRBV7-3 and TRBJ2-5, and possibly TRBD2, on 6 matching bases. Inclusive of the bounding cysteine and phenylalanine, the CDR3 is 15 residues long. Only CDR3 DNA is held: 45 bases, read in frame from base 1. CDR1 SGHTA and CDR2 FQGTGA were looked up in the germline V gene. Relative to germline, V is 5 bases shorter and J is 5 bases shorter, with 18 bases between their ends.